Detailed here is one T cell receptor beta chain. Its antigen specificity is not known. No base qualities exist here, and no much larger clone lies one base off it. Systemically healthy Caucasian individuals from Russia, 39 in total and aged about 6 to 100 years, were included as donors. About 10 milliliters of peripheral blood were collected from each donor into EDTA-treated Vacutainer tubes. Ficoll-Paque density-gradient centrifugation was used to isolate PBMCs, with at least 7 million obtained per sample. Trizol reagent was used to extract total RNA from the PBMCs, yielding at least 6 micrograms per sample. For every donor, flow cytometry on a PBMC aliquot measured the percentage of naive CD45RAhigh/CD27high T cells. The record originates from a study of blood T cells in healthy people across ages (dated by TCRdb to the mid-2010s). Regarding the study in general: In model experiments, roughly one uniquely barcoded TCR beta cDNA molecule per two T cells was captured by template switching. The study measured age-related changes in TCR beta repertoire diversity using deep sequencing normalized with unique cDNA molecular identifiers. Donors were grouped into four age groups: young (average 16 years), middle-aged (around 39), aged (over 55) and long-lived (over 80). To avoid experimental bias, donors of different ages were spread randomly across the sequencing lanes. Using the same blood draw, the study looked at two additional independent replicas of 1 million unique cDNA reads for two donors, one aged 18 to 29 and the other aged 80 or older. Broad study findings and their caveats: Observed TCR beta diversity correlated strongly with the percentage of naive T cells measured by flow cytometry. Compared with the aged group, more naive CD4+ T cells, fewer expanded clones and increased TCR diversity were shown by the long-lived group, suggesting age selection. Estimates of total diversity based on one million sequenced T cells were considered lower bounds and underestimates. Because donor CMV infection status was unknown, age-related changes in expanded clonotypes were potentially confounded. Because profiling used bulk unsorted PBMCs, naive and antigen-experienced compartments could not be compared conclusively. Observed TCR beta diversity per million T cells fell roughly linearly with age, and a significant reduction was already apparent by age around 40.

To prepare the library, 5' RACE was applied. TCRdb names Illumina HiSeq 2500 as the instrument used. A second about 7 to 11 cycle PCR used a sample-barcoded 5' primer and a J-beta primer mix. Each TCR beta cDNA molecule received a unique molecular identifier from a template-switch 5' adaptor carrying 12 random nucleotides. Each sample yielded at least 2.5 million CDR3-containing paired-end reads. First-strand cDNA synthesis was performed from all RNA using the Mint cDNA synthesis kit, with priming by a TRBC-specific oligonucleotide. After uracil-DNA glycosylase treatment, a first 18-cycle PCR used universal primers M1SS and BC2_uni_R on all cDNA. On the authors' methods: Normalization of each sample was performed by random selection of 1 million high-quality reads, each carrying a distinct molecular identifier. Reads sharing molecular identifiers were discarded rather than binned into consensus sequences. CDR3 identification, clonotype clustering and error correction used MiTCR with a Q25 quality threshold and the strictest error-elimination algorithm. Lower-bound total TCR beta diversity was estimated with a nonparametric unseen species model using Euler transformation. TCRdb reanalyzed the raw reads on its own, using fastp at Q25 for trimming and MiXCR for clone calling, and kept in-frame beta chains. Here each entry gathers all rows of one CDR3 protein and keeps the most common genes and DNA. The V and J calls come from TCRdb's annotation, not from the publication. In all, the sample holds 1.6 million or so distinct CDR3 sequences, and approximately 32% of those were seen once. The top ten clones comprise about 10% of the sample.

The CDR3 holds 16 amino acids from the cysteine to the phenylalanine. Only the CDR3 region is kept as DNA, spanning 48 bases read in frame from base 1. Per the germline V gene, SGHRS is the CDR1 and YFSETQ is the CDR2. V lost 4 bases and J lost 5 bases, and the count of bases not matched to a germline gene is 10. Sequencing used blood. This receptor chain uses TRBV5-1 and TRBJ2-2, with 8 junctional bases fitting TRBD1. This clonotype was obtained from a woman aged 30 to 39 in good health. The CDR3 here reads CASSRTRGQVTGELFF. The DNA sequence is as follows: TGCGCCAGCAGCAGAACCAGGGGGCAAGTGACCGGGGAGCTGTTTTTT.